A selection of T cell receptor beta chains follows, all from one sample in a study of blood T cell repertoires in COVID-19. Repertoires were generated with immunoSEQ multiplex PCR, while TCRdb's copy carries only in-frame clones and drops some. Found here are a few hundred thousand clones, around 82% of them singletons; the top ten hold around 3.5%. The sequenced material came from peripheral blood. The receptors come from a woman aged 80 or over with acute or convalescent COVID-19. CDR3s include the opening cysteine and the closing phenylalanine or tryptophan. The D gene is left open where the match is weak. Part of the rows lack a size; the others show once, few, many or a class for expanded clones.

CDR3 protein,CDR3 DNA,clone size,V gene,J gene,CDR3 length,D gene
CASSQELAGPGELFF,TGCGCCAGCAGCCAAGAACTAGCGGGGCCCGGGGAGCTGTTTTTT,.,TRBV4-3,TRBJ2-2,15,TRBD2
CASSLGLYNEQFF,TGTGCCAGCAGCTTAGGGCTCTACAATGAGCAGTTCTTC,.,TRBV11-2,TRBJ2-1,13,.
CASSQGHSGNTIYF,TGTGCCAGCAGCCAGGGCCACTCTGGAAACACCATATATTTT,.,TRBV3-1/TRBV3-2,TRBJ1-3,14,.
CASSLGVMWSEQFF,TGTGCCAGCAGCTTGGGGGTTATGTGGAGTGAGCAGTTCTTC,.,TRBV5-6,TRBJ2-1,14,.
CASSETLNTGELFF,TGTGCCAGCAGTGAAACTTTAAACACCGGGGAGCTGTTTTTT,.,TRBV2,TRBJ2-2,14,.
CASSYWDNDGYTF,TGTGCCAGCAGTTACTGGGACAACGATGGCTACACCTTC,.,TRBV6-5,TRBJ1-2,13,.
CASMTRSYEQYF,TGTGCCAGCATGACCAGGTCCTACGAGCAGTACTTC,.,TRBV6-5,TRBJ2-7,12,.
CASSEDRLETQYF,TGTGCCAGCAGCGAGGATCGTTTGGAGACCCAGTACTTC,.,TRBV5-4,TRBJ2-5,13,.
CASSVSMNTEAFF,TGTGCCAGCAGCGTTTCTATGAACACTGAAGCTTTCTTT,.,TRBV9,TRBJ1-1,13,.
CASSSGDTQYF,TGTGCCAGCAGTAGCGGGGATACGCAGTATTTT,.,TRBV28,TRBJ2-3,11,.
CASDAGRYYGYTF,TGTGCCAGCGATGCAGGGAGGTACTATGGCTACACCTTC,few,TRBV21-1,TRBJ1-2,13,.
CASSITGSNTEAFF,TGTGCCAGCAGCATAACAGGATCGAACACTGAAGCTTTCTTT,.,TRBV7-8,TRBJ1-1,14,.
CASSLDRAPDTQYF,TGTGCCAGCTCACTAGACAGGGCCCCAGATACGCAGTATTTT,.,TRBV18,TRBJ2-3,14,TRBD1
CASSPTLGQPLNTEAFF,TGTGCCAGCAGCCCAACTTTGGGACAGCCATTGAACACTGAAGCTTTCTTT,.,TRBV11-3,TRBJ1-1,17,TRBD1
CASSRGQGAQPQHF,TGTGCCAGCAGTCGGGGACAGGGGGCTCAGCCCCAGCATTTT,.,TRBV6-6,TRBJ1-5,14,TRBD1
CASSGQGLGNSPLHF,TGTGCCAGCAGCGGACAGGGACTTGGGAATTCACCCCTCCACTTT,.,TRBV9,TRBJ1-6,15,TRBD1
CASSLLLAGNQETQYF,TGCGCCAGCAGCTTGCTGCTAGCGGGGAATCAAGAGACCCAGTACTTC,once,TRBV5-1,TRBJ2-5,16,TRBD2